These 15 T cell receptor beta chains came from one sample sequenced in a study of response to subunit inactivated influenza vaccine. MiXCR was run by TCRdb on the RT-PCR reads, yielding one entry per CDR3 protein. This table has hundreds of thousands of distinct CDR3 sequences, roughly 27% appearing once. Sequencing used CD4+ T cells sorted from PBMCs, obtained 4 to 6 days after vaccination. These receptors came from a man in his forties or fifties who received an inactivated influenza vaccine.

On this clonotype itself: A read error may produce the germline difference seen at one junction end. V is TRBV7-7 and J is TRBJ2-6; tentative D call: TRBD2 (6 bases). The germline V gene encodes CDR1 SSHAT and CDR2 FNYEAQ (reference sequence). The CDR3 contains 17 residues. The CDR3 loop reads CASSPILGSRGANVLTF. The CDR3 DNA is TGTGCTAGCAGCCCGATTCTCGGGAGCCGAGGGGCCAACGTCCTGACTTTC.

This clonotype was seen more than once but under ten times. Germline and junction disagree at one end, which may indicate a read error. This rearrangement joins TRBV12-3 or TRBV12-4 to TRBJ2-7, with 7 nucleotides matching TRBD1. The CDR3 is 14 amino acids. CDR3 protein: CASSAPTGPGELSF. CDR3 in DNA: TGTGCCAGCAGCGCGCCGACAGGGCCGGGCGAGCTTTCATTC.

This clonotype was counted a few times. J is TRBJ1-1 and V is TRBV20-1, with TRBD1 identical over 7 bases. V lost 4 bases and J lost 1; bases outside the gene matches: 6. Per germline, CDR1 DFQATT and CDR2 SNEGSKA (reference sequence). This CDR3 comprises 14 residues. In DNA form, the CDR3 reads TGCAGTGCTACCAGAGGACAGGAGAACACTGAAGCTTTCTTT. It codes for CSATRGQENTEAFF.

This clonotype was seen a few times. This CDR3 is CAINNRASTDTQYF. DNA of the CDR3: TGTGCCATCAACAACAGGGCTAGCACAGATACGCAGTATTTT. The chain links TRBV10-3 to TRBJ2-3, with D maybe TRBD1 (6 bases). The germline V and J ends were trimmed by 7 bases and 0 bases, with 11 bases remaining between them. The CDR3 length is 14 residues. CDR1 ENHRY and CDR2 SYGVKD come from the germline V gene.

This clonotype came up a few times. The V gene is TRBV6-2 or TRBV6-3, the J gene TRBJ2-7; possibly TRBD2 for D (6 bases). V lost 2 bases, J lost 5 bases, and 19 bases lay in between. Per germline, CDR1 MNHEY and CDR2 SVGEGT. The CDR3 extends over 16 amino acids. DNA for the CDR3: TGTGCCAGCAGTTACAGGCGGGGAGAAGTTGGAAACGAGCAGTACTTC. As protein: CASSYRRGEVGNEQYF.

Many counts were recorded for this clonotype. The genes are TRBV7-2 and TRBJ2-7; 7 nucleotides align to TRBD1. CDR1 and CDR2 from the germline V gene are SGHTA and FQGNSA. The CDR3 totals 15 residues. Losses at the gene ends were 1 base for V and 1 base for J; bases not matched to a gene: 4. CDR3 region: CASSLEGQQSYEQYF. CDR3 DNA: TGTGCCAGCAGCTTAGAGGGACAGCAATCCTACGAGCAGTACTTC.

This clonotype was seen only once. The junction differs from germline at one of its ends, possibly a read error. The rearrangement joins TRBV12-3 or TRBV12-4 to TRBJ2-5, with D perhaps TRBD2 (7 bases). This CDR3 region has 14 residues. CDR3 DNA: TGTGCCAGCAGTTTTAGATCGGGGGGCGAGACCCAGCACTTC. This codes for CASSFRSGGETQHF.

This clonotype was detected only a few times. This chain joins TRBV12-3 or TRBV12-4 and TRBJ1-5; a possible D gene is TRBD1 (6 bases). Trimming pared 5 bases from V and 2 bases from J, leaving 16 bases between. The CDR3 totals 16 residues. DNA of the CDR3: TGTGCCAGCAGTAAAAATTACAGGGTAGGCAATCAGCCCCAGCATTTT. Translated, it gives CASSKNYRVGNQPQHF.

The chain employs TRBV15 and TRBJ2-3, with D perhaps assigned TRBD1 or TRBD2 (5 bases each). Trimming took off 0 bases at V and 14 bases at J, with 12 bases between the two ends. CDR3 length: 12 residues. Germline V gene data show CDR1 as LNHNV and CDR2 as YYDKDF (reference sequence). For the CDR3, the DNA is TGTGCCACCAGCAGAGATCTCGGGACCCGGTATTTT. This sequence encodes CATSRDLGTRYF.

This clonotype was seen more than once but under ten times. The chain couples TRBV5-1 to TRBJ2-2; tentative D call: TRBD2 (5 bases). The germline gives CDR1 SGHRS, CDR2 YFSETQ. CDR3 length: 13 amino acids. With 5 bases removed from V and 3 bases from J, the gap between germline ends came to 8 bases. The CDR3 region has the DNA TGCGCCAGCAGAGGAGCGGACACCGGGGAGCTGTTTTTT. Translated: CASRGADTGELFF. Supplemented by reference TRBV5-1 and TRBJ2-2, the full variable domain reads KAGVTQTPRYLIKTRGQQVTLSCSPISGHRSVSWYQQTPGQGLQFLFEYFSETQRNKGNFPGRFSGRQFSNSRSEMNVSTLELGDSALYLCASRGADTGELFFGEGSRLTVL.

V and J are TRBV12-3 or TRBV12-4 and TRBJ2-5; a possible D gene is TRBD2 (5 bases). CDR3 length: 15 residues. With 3 bases removed from V and 1 base from J, the gap between germline ends came to 12 bases. The CDR3 here is CASSFRSGSQETQYF. In nucleotides, the CDR3 is TGTGCCAGCAGTTTCCGTTCGGGGTCCCAAGAGACCCAGTACTTC.

V and J are TRBV7-2 and TRBJ2-5; 10 bases fit TRBD2. The length of the CDR3 is 15 residues. J gave up 4 bases and V 3 bases, and 5 bases lay outside the gene matches. Germline V gene sequence: CDR1 SGHTA, CDR2 FQGNSA. CDR3 sequence: CASSLIAGGIETQYF. The CDR3 nucleotides read TGTGCCAGCAGCTTGATAGCGGGAGGCATAGAGACCCAGTACTTC.

The chain combines TRBV5-1 with TRBJ2-1; tentatively, D is TRBD2 (6 bases). V dropped 3 bases and J dropped 7 bases, with 23 bases sitting between them. CDR3 size: 17 residues. Germline V lookup: CDR1 SGHRS, CDR2 YFSETQ. The CDR3 DNA is TGCGCCAGCAGCTCGACCTACAGAACCGGGGGTATGAATGAGCAGTTCTTC. Its translation is CASSSTYRTGGMNEQFF.

This clonotype was seen a few times. The chain links TRBV5-6 to TRBJ2-7; 7 bases agree with TRBD1. Germline CDR1 reads SGHDT; CDR2 reads YYEEEE. The trim removed 4 bases at V and 3 bases at J, leaving 7 bases unmatched. The CDR3 covers 14 residues. The CDR3 DNA reads TGTGCCAGCAGCACACTGACAGGGAACTACGAGCAGTACTTC. Translated, it gives CASSTLTGNYEQYF.

The chain couples TRBV12-3 or TRBV12-4 to TRBJ2-7, with D perhaps matching TRBD2 (7 bases). The V end lost 5 bases, the J end lost 3 bases, and 17 bases lay between the germline ends. The CDR3 length is 15 residues. As DNA, the CDR3 is TGTGCCAGCAGTCCTCTCGGGGAGGGGGACTACGAGCAGTACTTC. Its translation: CASSPLGEGDYEQYF.